This TCR beta chain was obtained from a study of beta chain features in type 1 diabetes. Points on this clone: Its antigen is unknown.

Study observations and caveats: Across all four CD4+ subsets, people with type 1 diabetes showed modestly shorter TCRB CDR3s. Insertion counts at VDJ junctions were lower in type 1 diabetes patients, who also showed more deletions there.

Using CD45RO/CCR7/CD25/CD127/CD95/CD27, CD4+ naive, central memory, regulatory and stem cell-like memory cells were sorted. Sorting produced populations that all topped 95% purity. The CDR3 runs 15 residues. With 8 bases clipped from V and 0 bases from J, the junction kept 6 bases outside the gene matches. From germline, CDR1 is SGHAT and CDR2 FQNNGV. Expressed TCRB transcripts were sequenced after all isolated RNA was converted to cDNA. Measured with immunoSEQ multiplex PCR; TCRdb has only the in-frame clones, and not every one. The sample shows 250,000 to 350,000 clones, approximately 14% of them seen only once.

The source of this sequence is a man aged 30 to 39 in good health. The gene calls are TRBV11-2 and TRBJ2-3; TRBD2 agrees at 9 bases. Source material: central memory CD4+ T cells from blood. The CDR3 spells CASRPSGASTDTQYF. CDR3 nucleotides: TGTGCCAGCCGCCCTAGCGGGGCTAGCACAGATACGCAGTATTTT.